This entry lists 4 T cell receptor beta chains sequenced from one sample in a study of technical replicates of blood from a handful of donors. Generated by immunoSEQ multiplex PCR, the TCRdb table keeps only in-frame clones and is missing some. The sample holds tens of thousands of clones; around nine tenths are singletons and the top ten take roughly 0.41%. The source material was T cells isolated from PBMCs. These receptor sequences come from a human donor in good health.

This rearrangement joins TRBV10-3 to TRBJ1-1; 10 bases match TRBD1. CDR1 ENHRY and CDR2 SYGVKD come from the germline V gene. The junction had 4 bases not matched to a gene; V was cut back by 6 bases and J by 6 bases. CDR3 length: 13 amino acids. This CDR3 is CAIRDRGRAEAFF. In nucleotides, the CDR3 is TGTGCCATCAGAGACAGGGGGCGTGCTGAAGCTTTCTTT.

The chain uses TRBV10-3 and TRBJ2-1; 8 positions agree with TRBD1. The trim removed 2 bases at V and 7 bases at J, leaving 10 bases unmatched. Germline CDR1 reads ENHRY; CDR2 reads SYGVKD. The CDR3 loop spans 16 amino acids. CDR3 nucleotide sequence: TGTGCCATCAGTGAGCCCCCGGGCCAGGGGGCGAATGAGCAGTTCTTC. Protein sequence: CAISEPPGQGANEQFF.

J is TRBJ2-1 and V is TRBV7-8; 11 nucleotides align to TRBD2. J gave up 7 bases and V 5 bases, and 7 bases lay outside the gene matches. This CDR3 spans 15 amino acids. The V gene's germline CDR1 is SGHVS and CDR2 FQNEAQ. CDR3 in DNA: TGTGCCAGCAGCCTACCGGGACTAGCGGCAAATGAGCAGTTCTTC. Protein sequence: CASSLPGLAANEQFF.

V and J are TRBV11-2 and TRBJ1-5; D remains ambiguous. Trimming pared 5 bases from V and 5 bases from J, leaving 10 bases between. The germline CDR1 and CDR2 sequences are SGHAT and FQNNGV. The CDR3 sequence is 13 residues long. CDR3 residues: CASSRSGYQPQHF. The CDR3 coding sequence is TGTGCCAGCAGCCGGAGTGGGTATCAGCCCCAGCATTTT. The complete variable domain, with remaining parts taken from reference TRBV11-2 and TRBJ1-5, reads EAGVAQSPRYKIIEKRQSVAFWCNPISGHATLYWYQQILGQGPKLLIQFQNNGVVDDSQLPKDRFSAERLKGVDSTLKIQPAKLEDSAVYLCASSRSGYQPQHFGDGTRLSIL.